This T cell receptor beta chain stems from a study of CD8 T cells in ankylosing spondylitis. In the case of this clonotype: What it recognizes is unknown.

Molecular-barcoded quantitative 5'-RACE produced these TCR beta libraries. TCRdb re-called the 5' RACE reads with MiXCR, one entry per CDR3 protein. The sample has about 540,000 distinct CDR3 sequences, about 12% seen once. Germline CDR1 and CDR2: SGDLS and YYNGEE. The CDR3 loop spans 13 amino acids. The ends were cut back, 5 bases at V and 5 bases at J, with 13 bases in the middle. Study results and limitations: Within ankylosing spondylitis blood, a TCR beta motif made up of eight or nine highly homologous variants appeared to be characteristic.

The gene calls are TRBV9 and TRBJ2-5; possible D gene TRBD2, 6 bases. Sequences were obtained from blood, either unsorted or a sorted T cell fraction (not recorded which). This TCR derives from a male donor with ankylosing spondylitis. In nucleotides, the CDR3 is TGTGCCAGCAGTGGGAGGATGGGGGAGACCCAGTACTTC. This translates into CASSGRMGETQYF.